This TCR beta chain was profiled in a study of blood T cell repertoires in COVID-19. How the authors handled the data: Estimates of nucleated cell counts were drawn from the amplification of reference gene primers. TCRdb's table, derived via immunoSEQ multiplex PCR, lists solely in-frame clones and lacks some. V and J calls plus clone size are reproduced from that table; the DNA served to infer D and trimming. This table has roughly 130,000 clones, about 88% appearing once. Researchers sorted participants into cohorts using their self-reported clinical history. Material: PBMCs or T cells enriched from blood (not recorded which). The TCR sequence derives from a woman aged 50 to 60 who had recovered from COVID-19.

CDR3 sequence reads: CASMDSEMNTEAFF. The CDR3 region has the DNA TGTGCCAGCATGGACTCGGAAATGAACACTGAAGCTTTCTTT. The chain recombines TRBV2 with TRBJ1-1; no reliable D call. The V end was cut by 7 bases, the J end by 0 bases, with 12 bases between. In germline, CDR1 is SNHLY, CDR2 FYNNEI. The CDR3 length is 14 residues.